Following are 11 T cell receptor beta chains from one sample sequenced in a study of CD8 T cells in ankylosing spondylitis. TCRdb itself ran the 5' RACE reads through MiXCR, one entry per CDR3 protein. This table has some 37,000 distinct CDR3 sequences, 16% appearing once. Sequences were obtained from blood. The receptors come from a male donor with ankylosing spondylitis or in good health (not recorded which).

This clonotype showed up just a few times. This sequence joins TRBV28 and TRBJ2-2, with D unresolved. This CDR3 has 13 amino acids. The V gene's germline CDR1 is MDHEN and CDR2 SYDVKM. Deletions cut 5 bases from V and 3 bases from J, with 7 bases between. This CDR3 reads CASSRLDTGELFF. DNA of the CDR3: TGTGCCAGCAGTCGGCTAGACACCGGGGAGCTGTTTTTT.

The genes are TRBV6-2 or TRBV6-3 and TRBJ2-1; 11 bases align to TRBD2. The CDR3 has 14 residues. V shed 5 bases, J shed 8 bases, and the junction held 5 bases outside the gene matches. Germline CDR1 MNHEY, CDR2 SVGEGT. The CDR3 DNA follows: TGTGCCAGCAGTCTTAGCGGGGGGGCCCATGAGCAGTTCTTC. It codes for CASSLSGGAHEQFF.

The rearrangement links TRBV10-3 to TRBJ2-6; 10 bases map to TRBD2. CDR3 length equals 17 residues. The germline gives CDR1 ENHRY, CDR2 SYGVKD. With V trimmed by 5 bases and J by 0 bases, 4 bases remained unmatched. The CDR3, as DNA: TGTGCCATCAGTAGGACTAGCGGCTTCTCTGGGGCCAACGTCCTGACTTTC. Residues: CAISRTSGFSGANVLTF.

This clonotype turned up a few times. This chain connects TRBV29-1 to TRBJ1-4; the match to TRBD1 covers 7 bases. This CDR3 contains 14 residues. The V gene's germline CDR1 is SQVTM and CDR2 ANQGSEA. V trimming: 4 bases; J trimming: 4 bases; junction bases outside the gene matches: 6. The CDR3: CSVATGADNEKLFF. The CDR3 bases are TGCAGCGTTGCCACAGGGGCGGATAATGAAAAACTGTTTTTT.

J is TRBJ2-1 and V is TRBV28; D possibly matches TRBD1 or TRBD2 (5 bases each). Germline loops: CDR1 MDHEN, CDR2 SYDVKM. The CDR3 has 15 residues. V was shortened by 6 bases and J by 9 bases, with 21 bases between the two germline ends. As DNA, the CDR3 is TGTGCCAGCAGCCTAGGGACGCCCGAGGGCGGTGAGCAGTTCTTC. This gives the protein CASSLGTPEGGEQFF.

The chain couples TRBV7-6 to TRBJ1-2, with TRBD1 identical over 8 bases. The CDR3 length is 13 residues. Germline V lookup: CDR1 SGHVS, CDR2 FNYEAQ. Unmatched junction bases numbered 2, after V lost 5 bases and J lost 3 bases. In DNA form, the CDR3 reads TGTGCCAGCAGCGCGGACAGGGACTATGGCTACACCTTC. This gives the protein CASSADRDYGYTF.

The chain recombines TRBV25-1 with TRBJ1-4, with no clear D. This CDR3 spans 14 amino acids. The V and J ends lost 6 bases and 4 bases respectively, with 12 bases between them. The germline V gene encodes CDR1 MGHDK and CDR2 SYGVNS. The CDR3: CASRDDGSNEKLFF. CDR3 bases: TGTGCCAGCAGAGATGACGGAAGTAATGAAAAACTGTTTTTT.

This clonotype was observed a handful of times. V usage is TRBV27 and J usage is TRBJ1-4, with 8 positions matching TRBD1. V gave up 3 bases and J gave up 7 bases; unmatched junction bases: 16. The V gene's germline CDR1 is MNHEY and CDR2 SMNVEV (reference sequence). CDR3 length: 18 residues. The DNA for the CDR3 is TGTGCCAGCAGTTTTGATGGGACAGGATATAATGGAGCTGAAAAACTGTTTTTT. Protein sequence: CASSFDGTGYNGAEKLFF.

The V and J genes are TRBV15 and TRBJ2-5; no reliable D call. Germline values: CDR1 LNHNV, CDR2 YYDKDF (reference sequence). The CDR3 contains 12 residues. The ends were cut back, 2 bases at V and 5 bases at J, with 6 bases in the middle. CDR3 amino acids: CATSRLLETQYF. The CDR3 bases are TGTGCCACCAGCAGACTCCTGGAGACCCAGTACTTC. Full variable domain (remainder filled in from reference TRBV15 and TRBJ2-5): DAMVIQNPRYQVTQFGKPVTLSCSQTLNHNVMYWYQQKSSQAPKLLFHYYDKDFNNEADTPDNFQSRRPNTSFCFLDIRSPGLGDTAMYLCATSRLLETQYFGPGTRLLVL.

This clonotype was observed a handful of times. The V call is TRBV29-1, the J call TRBJ2-6, with D possibly TRBD2 on 6 matching bases. The CDR3 loop spans 14 amino acids. V was cut by 6 bases and J by 4 bases, with 13 bases left in between. CDR1 and CDR2 from the germline V gene are SQVTM and ANQGSEA. The chain's CDR3 is CSVEVAVGANVLTF. The CDR3 DNA is TGCAGCGTGGAGGTAGCGGTCGGGGCCAACGTCCTGACTTTC.

J is TRBJ2-7 and V is TRBV4-3; 11 nucleotides line up with TRBD1. Germline CDR1 is LGHNA and CDR2 is YSLEER. The V segment lost 8 bases and the J segment 5 bases; nucleotides outside the gene matches: 8. The CDR3 totals 14 residues. CDR3 sequence (DNA): TGCGCCAGCCAAACGGGACAGGGGGGCAACGAGCAGTACTTC. It encodes CASQTGQGGNEQYF.